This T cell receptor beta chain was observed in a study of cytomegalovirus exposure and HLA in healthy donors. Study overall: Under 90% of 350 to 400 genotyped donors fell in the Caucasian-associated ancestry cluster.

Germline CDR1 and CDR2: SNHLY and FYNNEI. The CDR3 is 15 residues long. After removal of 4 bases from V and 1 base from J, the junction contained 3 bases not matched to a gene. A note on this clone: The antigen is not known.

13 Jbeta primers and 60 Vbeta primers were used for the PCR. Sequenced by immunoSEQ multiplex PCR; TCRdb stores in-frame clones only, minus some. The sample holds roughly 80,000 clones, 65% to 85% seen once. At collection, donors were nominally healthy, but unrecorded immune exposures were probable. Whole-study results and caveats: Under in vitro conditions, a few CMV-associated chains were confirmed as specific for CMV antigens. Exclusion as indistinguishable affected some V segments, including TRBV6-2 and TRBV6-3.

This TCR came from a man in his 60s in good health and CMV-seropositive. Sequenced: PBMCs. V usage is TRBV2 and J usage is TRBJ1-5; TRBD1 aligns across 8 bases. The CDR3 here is CASSGQGASNQPQHF. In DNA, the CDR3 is TGTGCCAGCAGTGGCCAGGGGGCGAGCAATCAGCCCCAGCATTTT.